This T cell receptor beta chain was sequenced in a study of CD8 T cells in ankylosing spondylitis. Deletions cut 2 bases from V and 7 bases from J, with 7 bases between. Germline V CDR1 and CDR2: SGDLS, YYNGEE. This CDR3 has 12 amino acids. This clonotype came up many times. Its antigen remains unidentified. Study results and limitations: Ankylosing spondylitis blood seemed to carry a telltale TCR beta motif made of under 10 highly homologous variants. From matched ankylosing spondylitis synovial fluid, disease-linked clones were reportedly recovered at significantly enriched levels. CD8+ disease-linked clones were present at relatively low frequencies in blood.

In making TCR beta libraries, quantitative 5'-RACE with molecular barcodes was used. TCRdb itself ran the 5' RACE reads through MiXCR, one entry per CDR3 protein. The table includes 210,000 or so distinct CDR3 sequences, roughly 8.2% detected once. J is TRBJ2-1 and V is TRBV9; no clear D gene. Sequenced material: blood, either unsorted or a sorted T cell fraction (not recorded which). This clonotype was sampled from a female donor with ankylosing spondylitis or in good health (not recorded which). The CDR3: CASSVDWNEQFF. The DNA for the CDR3 is TGTGCCAGCAGCGTCGATTGGAATGAGCAGTTCTTC.